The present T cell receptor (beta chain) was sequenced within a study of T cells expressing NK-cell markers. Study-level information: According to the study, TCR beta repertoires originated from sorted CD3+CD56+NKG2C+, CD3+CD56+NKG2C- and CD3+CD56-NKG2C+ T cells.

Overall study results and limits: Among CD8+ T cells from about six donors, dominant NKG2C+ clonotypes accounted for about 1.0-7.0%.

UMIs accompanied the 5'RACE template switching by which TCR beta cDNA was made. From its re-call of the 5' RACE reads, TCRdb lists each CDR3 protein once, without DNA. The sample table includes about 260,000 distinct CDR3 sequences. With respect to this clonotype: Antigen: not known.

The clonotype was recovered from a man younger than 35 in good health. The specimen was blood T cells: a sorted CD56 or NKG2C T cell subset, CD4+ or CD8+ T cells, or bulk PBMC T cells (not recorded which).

CDR3: CASSRGLESPLHF. V usage is TRBV4-3 and J usage is TRBJ1-6; the D call of TRBD1 rests on TCRdb alone, since no DNA is present to check it. CDR1 is LGHNA, CDR2 YSLEER, per germline. The CDR3 runs to 13 residues.